This T cell receptor (beta chain) is drawn from a study of glioma-infiltrating T cells. Study observations and caveats: Tissue-blood divergence was below expectation in non-neoplastic patients, above in gliomas. Tissue and blood shared very few CDR3 sequences.

A note on this clonotype: Its specificity is not known.

TCR alpha and beta CDR3 regions were amplified from RNA using iRepertoire nested multiplex PCR. Tissue mRNA or PBMC total RNA, roughly 85-450 ng, went into one-step reverse transcription and amplification. TCRdb fed the multiplex PCR reads into MiXCR, producing one record per CDR3 protein. Found here are under 50,000 distinct CDR3 sequences, about a fifth of them singletons; the top ten hold 5% to 7.5%. This sequence was found in a human donor with low-grade glioma or glioblastoma, undergoing nonglioma brain surgery, or in good health (not recorded which). The sequenced sample was glioma tissue, nonneoplastic brain tissue, or PBMCs (not recorded which).

The CDR3 sequence is CASSGVESNTEAFF. CDR3 in DNA: TGTGCCAGCAGCGGGGTGGAGTCGAACACTGAAGCTTTCTTT. This sequence joins TRBV7-9 and TRBJ1-1; no clear D gene. Germline CDR1 reads SEHNR; CDR2 reads FQNEAQ (reference sequence). CDR3 size: 14 residues. Trimming left V 5 bases short and J 1 base short, with 11 bases between.